A selection of T cell receptor beta chains follows, all from one sample in a study of control samples from healthy donors and cancer patients. The method was immunoSEQ multiplex PCR; TCRdb's version includes in-frame clones alone and lacks a portion of them. The sample lists about 79,000 clones, 90% to 95% occurring once. Sequenced input: PBMCs. Receptor source: a woman between 35 and 50 years old with lung cancer. The CDR3 runs from the conserved cysteine through the conserved F or W. A D gene is named only where the DNA matches it firmly. Expanded clones get a size class; other rows say once, few or many, or leave the size out.

>TRBV6-5|TRBJ2-1|NA|NA
TGTGCCAGCACCCGAGGACAGTTCTCCTACAATGAGCAGTTCTTC
CASTRGQFSYNEQFF
>TRBV28|TRBJ2-1|NA|NA
TGTGCCAGCAGTTTAGGGGGCACCTACAATGAGCAGTTCTTC
CASSLGGTYNEQFF
>TRBV15|TRBJ2-5|NA|NA
TGTGCCACCAGCATGTGGGAGCGGAGAGAGACCCAGTACTTC
CATSMWERRETQYF
>TRBV9|TRBJ1-3|NA|NA
TGTGCCAGCAGCGCGCTGGAACTAGGGCTCGGTGGAAACACCATATATTTT
CASSALELGLGGNTIYF
>TRBV6-5|TRBJ2-7|NA|NA
TGTGCCAGCGGAGAGGGATCTTCCTCCTACGAGCAGTACTTC
CASGEGSSSYEQYF
>TRBV24-1|TRBJ1-2|NA|NA
TGTGCCACCAGTGATTTCTATGGCTACACCTTC
CATSDFYGYTF
>TRBV3-1/TRBV3-2|TRBJ1-6|once|TRBD1
TGTGCCAGCAGCCAAGGGAGGACAGGGAATTCACCCCTCCACTTT
CASSQGRTGNSPLHF
>TRBV6-6|TRBJ1-6|once|NA
TGTGCCAGCAGTCCTGAAGGCACACTCCCCCTCCACTTT
CASSPEGTLPLHF
>TRBV5-1|TRBJ2-7|NA|TRBD2
TGCGCCAGCAGCTTGCAGCGGGGATATAACGAGCAGTACTTC
CASSLQRGYNEQYF
>TRBV29-1|TRBJ1-1|once|NA
TGCAGCGTTACGGGTCGGCTCATGAACACTGAAGCTTTCTTT
CSVTGRLMNTEAFF
>TRBV5-6|TRBJ1-2|NA|NA
TGTGCCAGCAGCTCAGGGTTTCGTCACTATGGCTACACCTTC
CASSSGFRHYGYTF
>TRBV25-1|TRBJ2-1|NA|TRBD2
TGTGCCAGCAGTGAATCCCGCGGGGGGGCCGGGTATGAGCAGTTCTTC
CASSESRGGAGYEQFF
>TRBV24-1|TRBJ2-1|NA|TRBD2
TGTGCCACTACTAGCGGGTACGGTGAGCAGTTCTTC
CATTSGYGEQFF
>TRBV6-5|TRBJ2-3|NA|TRBD2
TGTGCCAGCAGTTACAGCAGCGGGGCAATCACAGATACGCAGTATTTT
CASSYSSGAITDTQYF
>TRBV7-2|TRBJ2-4|once|NA
TGTGCCAGCAGCTTCTTTAGAAACATTCAGTACTTC
CASSFFRNIQYF
>TRBV6-6|TRBJ1-4|NA|NA
TGTGCCAGCAGTTATTGGGGGTCTCGCGAAAAACTGTTTTTT
CASSYWGSREKLFF
>TRBV19|TRBJ1-1|once|NA
TGTGCCAGTAGTAGGGGGGGGGACACTGAAGCTTTCTTT
CASSRGGDTEAFF
>TRBV2|TRBJ2-7|NA|TRBD2
TGTGCCAGCACTAGCGGTCCCTACGAGCAGTACTTC
CASTSGPYEQYF
>TRBV9|TRBJ2-1|NA|TRBD1
TGTGCCAGCAGCCCAACTCGACAGGGGGGTTTCTATGAGCAGTTCTTC
CASSPTRQGGFYEQFF
>TRBV19|TRBJ1-4|NA|NA
TGTGCCAGTAAAGGGGCAACTAATGAAGAACTGTTTTTT
CASKGATNEELFF
>TRBV19|TRBJ1-3|NA|TRBD1
TGTGCCAGTATCCCATTCGGACAGGGGGTGAGAAACACCATATATTTT
CASIPFGQGVRNTIYF
>TRBV5-1|TRBJ2-1|NA|TRBD2
TGCGCCAGCAGCCTCCCGGGTAGCGGGCTCAACAATGAGCAGTTCTTC
CASSLPGSGLNNEQFF
>TRBV2|TRBJ1-3|NA|TRBD1
TGTGCCAGCAGTGAAGGACAGGGCCGCTCTGGAAACACCATATATTTT
CASSEGQGRSGNTIYF
>TRBV7-9|TRBJ1-2|NA|TRBD1
TGTGCCAGCAGCTTAGAGCCCCCGGGACAGGGAAAGGCAAGCTACACCTTC
CASSLEPPGQGKASYTF
>TRBV11-2|TRBJ2-1|NA|NA
TGTGCCAGCAGCCGCTACAGGGCAAATGAGCAGTTCTTC
CASSRYRANEQFF
>TRBV9|TRBJ2-7|NA|TRBD1
TGTGCCAGCAGCCCTGACAGGGCTAAAGCTAACGAGCAGTACTTC
CASSPDRAKANEQYF
>TRBV6-4|TRBJ2-2|NA|TRBD1
TGTGCCAGCAGTGATCAGGGGGCAGTTACCGGGGAGCTGTTTTTT
CASSDQGAVTGELFF
>TRBV6-5|TRBJ1-6|NA|NA
TGTGCCAGCAGTTCGCCGAGCTCCTATAATTCACCCCTCCACTTT
CASSSPSSYNSPLHF
>TRBV12-3/TRBV12-4|TRBJ1-2|NA|NA
TGTGCCAGCAGTTTTACTACCAGGGGCTACACCTTC
CASSFTTRGYTF
>TRBV14|TRBJ2-1|NA|NA
TGTGCCAGCAGCCAACGGGGGTACAATGAGCAGTTCTTC
CASSQRGYNEQFF
>TRBV27|TRBJ1-5|few|NA
TGTGCCAGCAGACTAAGGGGCAGGGGACAGCCCCAGCATTTT
CASRLRGRGQPQHF
>TRBV6-6|TRBJ2-5|NA|TRBD2
TGTGCCAGCAGGCGCGGGGGGACGATCGAAGAGACCCAGTACTTC
CASRRGGTIEETQYF
>TRBV12-3/TRBV12-4|TRBJ2-2|NA|NA
TGTGCCAGCAGTTTAGCTTACACCGGGGAGCTGTTTTTT
CASSLAYTGELFF
>TRBV28|TRBJ2-7|NA|TRBD1
TGTGCCAGCAGTTCGCCGGGACAGATTTTGAGGGGCGAGCAGTACTTC
CASSSPGQILRGEQYF
>TRBV5-4|TRBJ2-3|NA|NA
TGTGCCAGCAGCTTGGAGGGGAAATCAGATACGCAGTATTTT
CASSLEGKSDTQYF